The 15 T cell receptor beta chains presented below share a single source sample, sequenced in a study of blood T cells in healthy people across ages. Through a sample-barcoded 5' primer and a J-beta primer mix, a second PCR was run for 7 to 11 cycles. TCRdb analysed the 5' RACE reads with MiXCR anew, one entry per CDR3 protein. The sample lists around 870,000 distinct CDR3 sequences; more than 25% were seen once. Specimen: blood. These receptor sequences come from an elderly woman in good health.

This clonotype was recorded many times. The V gene is TRBV11-2, the J gene TRBJ2-5; weak D call: TRBD2 (5 bases). There are 14 residues in the CDR3. Germline V CDR1 and CDR2: SGHAT, FQNNGV. Trimming took 2 bases from V and 6 from J, leaving 13 bases between them. The CDR3 here is CASSLLWGVQTQYF. The DNA of the CDR3 is TGTGCCAGCAGCTTATTGTGGGGAGTCCAGACCCAGTACTTC. Drawing the rest from reference TRBV11-2 and TRBJ2-5, the complete variable domain is EAGVAQSPRYKIIEKRQSVAFWCNPISGHATLYWYQQILGQGPKLLIQFQNNGVVDDSQLPKDRFSAERLKGVDSTLKIQPAKLEDSAVYLCASSLLWGVQTQYFGPGTRLLVL.

Details on this clonotype: A much larger clone differs from this one at a single base, so this may be a read error. CDR3 sequence (DNA): TGTGCCAGCAGGGGTACTTACTCTTCCGAGACCCAGTACTTC. It translates to CASRGTYSSETQYF. This rearrangement joins TRBV2 to TRBJ2-4; D ambiguous. The J call is in doubt because the DNA end fits TRBJ2-5 better. CDR1 SNHLY and CDR2 FYNNEI come from the germline V gene. The CDR3 loop spans 14 amino acids.

With respect to this clonotype: A much larger clone lies one base from this, so it may be a read error. V usage is TRBV24-1 and J usage is TRBJ2-5; possible D gene TRBD1, 7 bases. CDR3 length: 16 residues. Germline V gene sequence: CDR1 KGHDR, CDR2 SFDVKD. V was cut by 3 bases and J by 11 bases, with 24 bases left in between. CDR3 in DNA: TGTGCCACCAGTGATCAAGGGGACTCCAGGGGGATTGAGCAGTACTTC. Its translation: CATSDQGDSRGIEQYF.

This clonotype occurred many times. The chain is built from TRBV12-3 or TRBV12-4 and TRBJ1-1; the D is unclear. This CDR3 has 12 residues. V lost 5 bases and J 8 bases, leaving 12 bases between the germline ends. The CDR3 region has the DNA TGTGCCAGCAGTAAAGGACTGTCGGAAGCTTTCTTT. It is translated as CASSKGLSEAFF.

The chain links TRBV5-1 to TRBJ2-7; D unclear. With the DNA end fitting TRBJ2-4 better, the J assignment may be wrong. This CDR3 contains 13 residues. CDR1 is SGHRS and CDR2 is YFSETQ in the germline V gene. In nucleotides, the CDR3 is TGCGCCAGCAGCTTGGTGGGTTTTGACATTCAGTACTTC. It translates to CASSLVGFDIQYF.

The sample holds many counts of this clonotype. This chain connects TRBV29-1 to TRBJ1-2, with TRBD1 identical over 11 bases. Trimming at V came to 4 bases and at J to 2 bases, leaving 3 bases not matched to a gene. The germline V gene encodes CDR1 SQVTM and CDR2 ANQGSEA. The CDR3 is made up of 14 amino acids. The CDR3 loop is CSVGTGGTNYGYTF. The CDR3 nucleotides read TGCAGCGTTGGGACAGGGGGCACGAACTATGGCTACACCTTC. Variable domain in full (rest from reference TRBV29-1 and TRBJ1-2): SAVISQKPSRDICQRGTSLTIQCQVDSQVTMMFWYRQQPGQSLTLIATANQGSEATYESGFVIDKFPISRPNLTFSTLTVSNMSPEDSSIYLCSVGTGGTNYGYTFGSGTRLTVV.

Of note for this clonotype: This may be a read error: a much more frequent sequence differs by one nucleotide. The chain uses TRBV6-5 and TRBJ2-1, with a weak D call TRBD1 (7 bases). CDR1 and CDR2 (germline): MNHEY, SVGAGI. This CDR3 comprises 13 residues. V lost 2 bases and J lost 15, with 17 bases in between. In nucleotides, the CDR3 is TGTGCCAGCAGTTACCAAAGGAGGGGGCTTCCGTTCTTC. Amino acid sequence: CASSYQRRGLPFF.

The J gene is TRBJ2-3, the V gene TRBV6-2 or TRBV6-3; D is possibly TRBD1 or TRBD2 (7 bases each). Trimming cost V 7 bases and J 0 bases, with 20 bases left between them. CDR3 length equals 17 residues. The germline V gene encodes CDR1 MNHEY and CDR2 SVGEGT. CDR3 in amino acids: CASNPQGGGFSTDTQYF. The CDR3 DNA reads TGTGCCAGCAACCCCCAGGGGGGGGGCTTCAGCACAGATACGCAGTATTTT.

This clonotype was seen at least ten times. The CDR3 loop is CASSLTGTGIDTQYF. CDR3 sequence (DNA): TGTGCCAGCAGCTTAACCGGGACAGGGATAGATACGCAGTATTTT. The V and J genes are TRBV7-9 and TRBJ2-3, with 9 nucleotides matching TRBD1. V gave up 2 bases and J gave up 5 bases; unmatched junction bases: 5. This CDR3 is built from 15 residues. CDR1 SEHNR and CDR2 FQNEAQ come from the germline V gene (reference sequence). Full variable domain (remainder filled in from reference TRBV7-9 and TRBJ2-3): DTGVSQNPRHKITKRGQNVTFRCDPISEHNRLYWYRQTLGQGPEFLTYFQNEAQLEKSRLLSDRFSAERPKGSFSTLEIQRTEQGDSAMYLCASSLTGTGIDTQYFGPGTRLTVL.

V usage is TRBV6-2 or TRBV6-3 and J usage is TRBJ2-3, with 7 bases that match TRBD1. The CDR3 runs to 15 residues. Germline V gives CDR1 MNHEY, CDR2 SVGEGT. Trimming at V came to 2 bases and at J to 2 bases, leaving 4 bases not matched to a gene. This CDR3 reads CASSYSDRATDTQYF. CDR3 nucleotides: TGTGCCAGCAGTTACAGTGACAGGGCCACAGATACGCAGTATTTT.

Comments on this clonotype: Given a much more abundant clone one base away, this may be a read error. V is TRBV20-1 and J is TRBJ2-5, with D uncertain. V was cut by 3 bases and J by 1 base, with 18 bases left in between. In germline, CDR1 is DFQATT, CDR2 SNEGSKA (reference sequence). The CDR3 length is 16 residues. Here the CDR3 DNA reads TGCAGTGCTAGTTTGCGGTTTACCGGGCGCCAAGAGACCCAGTACTTC. Protein product: CSASLRFTGRQETQYF.

This clonotype was detected only a few times. The CDR3 loop is CATSDCRTGVNEKLFF. In nucleotides, the CDR3 is TGTGCCACCAGTGATTGCCGGACGGGTGTTAATGAAAAACTGTTTTTT. The chain joins TRBV24-1 to TRBJ1-4; D uncertain. From germline, CDR1 is KGHDR and CDR2 SFDVKD. The CDR3 is 16 amino acids. Trimming took off 2 bases at V and 4 bases at J, with 13 bases between the two ends.

There are many counts of this clonotype. The chain links TRBV6-2 or TRBV6-3 to TRBJ1-6; unclear D gene. CDR3 length: 15 residues. V lost 4 bases and J 10 bases, leaving 17 bases between the germline ends. The germline V gene has CDR1 MNHEY and CDR2 SVGEGT. The CDR3 coding sequence is TGTGCCAGCAGTTTGTCATGGGGTTTCGGATCACCCCTCCACTTT. Translated, it gives CASSLSWGFGSPLHF.

About this clonotype itself: A read error may be the cause here, since a much bigger clone is one base away. The gene calls are TRBV9 and TRBJ2-5; 9 bases map to TRBD2. From germline, CDR1 is SGDLS and CDR2 YYNGEE. J gave up 7 bases and V 4 bases, and 17 bases lay outside the gene matches. The CDR3 covers 17 residues. CDR3 DNA sequence: TGTGCCAGCAGCCTCGGCGGGGGGGCCGTCTTATACGGGACCCAGTACTTC. This gives the protein CASSLGGGAVLYGTQYF.

This clonotype was picked up a small number of times. This chain links TRBV6-1 with TRBJ1-6; the D gene is possibly TRBD1 (6 bases). Trimming removed 2 bases from V and 2 bases from J, with 7 bases in between. Germline V lookup: CDR1 MNHNS, CDR2 SASEGT. This CDR3 is built from 15 residues. The CDR3 region has the DNA TGTGCCAGCAGTGAAAAGGGGGCCTATAATTCACCCCTCCACTTT. Translated: CASSEKGAYNSPLHF.